Detailed here is one TCR beta chain. Its antigen is not known. The protocol was immunoSEQ multiplex PCR, while the TCRdb copy is restricted to in-frame clones and leaves out a portion. The data show fewer than 40,000 clones, about 70% seen once. The source of the sample is a study of cytotoxic CD8 clonotypes in ibrutinib-treated CLL. Study-level points and caveats: Higher circulating CD8+ T-cell counts strongly accompanied higher baseline clonality, above age-matched healthy donors. The clonality went up when patients responded to ibrutinib and dropped back toward baseline at progression.

From germline, CDR1 is SGHTA and CDR2 FQGNSA. Deletions cut 7 bases from V and 5 bases from J, with 11 bases between. The CDR3 contains 13 residues. The specimen comprised PBMCs, sampled at disease progression, from a patient treated with ibrutinib. The chain has TRBV7-2 and TRBJ2-2; D gene uncertain. The source of this sequence is a human donor with chronic lymphocytic leukemia. The CDR3: CASTEVGTGELFF. The CDR3 DNA sequence: TGTGCCAGCACCGAGGTGGGGACCGGGGAGCTGTTTTTT.